These 8 T cell receptor beta chains were all obtained from the same sample, sequenced in a study of OX40 agonist ivuxolimab in advanced cancers. The assay was immunoSEQ multiplex PCR, and TCRdb's table has in-frame clones only and misses some. The sample includes tens of thousands of clones, more than 70% of them seen just once. The sequences come from CD4+ or CD8+ T cells sorted from blood, collected in a trial of the OX40 agonist ivuxolimab. The source is an adult with an advanced solid tumor such as melanoma, head and neck, liver or kidney cancer.

The J gene is TRBJ1-5, the V gene TRBV6-5; 11 positions match TRBD1. Germline CDR1 reads MNHEY; CDR2 reads SVGAGI. V lost 6 bases to trimming and J lost 4 bases; unmatched junction nucleotides: 5. The CDR3 consists of 15 residues. Written as DNA, the CDR3 is TGTGCCAGCAGGATAGGACAGGGGGCGAATCAGCCCCAGCATTTT. It is translated as CASRIGQGANQPQHF.

This clone was detected only once. The chain combines TRBV5-1 with TRBJ2-2, with D perhaps given as TRBD1 or TRBD2 (5 bases each). The germline V and J ends were trimmed by 2 bases and 1 base, with 9 bases remaining between them. Germline-derived CDR1 and CDR2 are SGHRS and YFSETQ. The length of the CDR3 is 15 residues. The CDR3 loop reads CASSFRDQNTGELFF. CDR3 nucleotide sequence: TGCGCCAGCAGCTTCCGGGACCAGAACACCGGGGAGCTGTTTTTT. Looking up the rest from reference TRBV5-1 and TRBJ2-2 gives the full variable domain: KAGVTQTPRYLIKTRGQQVTLSCSPISGHRSVSWYQQTPGQGLQFLFEYFSETQRNKGNFPGRFSGRQFSNSRSEMNVSTLELGDSALYLCASSFRDQNTGELFFGEGSRLTVL.

This chain joins TRBV5-4 and TRBJ2-7; the D gene is possibly TRBD2 (6 bases). This CDR3 region has 12 residues. V gave up 5 bases and J gave up 3 bases, with 9 bases separating them. CDR1 and CDR2 from the germline V gene are SGHNT and YYREEE (reference sequence). Written as DNA, the CDR3 is TGTGCCAGCAGTTTCGGGGGCTACGAGCAGTACTTC. This sequence encodes CASSFGGYEQYF.

This chain connects TRBV11-2 to TRBJ1-2; maybe TRBD1 (5 bases). Deletions cut 1 base from V and 0 bases from J, with 15 bases between. CDR1 is SGHAT and CDR2 is FQNNGV in the germline V gene. The CDR3 contains 17 residues. CDR3 region: CASSLALDSISNYGYTF. For the CDR3, the DNA is TGTGCCAGCAGCTTAGCCCTAGACAGTATTTCTAACTATGGCTACACCTTC.

V is TRBV27 and J is TRBJ2-1; D possibly corresponds to TRBD2 (5 bases). The CDR3 is made up of 15 amino acids. CDR1 is MNHEY and CDR2 is SMNVEV in the germline V gene (reference sequence). Trimming cost V 5 bases and J 7 bases, with 18 bases left between them. The CDR3 loop is CASSGSQARTNEQFF. The CDR3 DNA is TGTGCCAGCAGTGGAAGTCAGGCAAGGACTAATGAGCAGTTCTTC.

The gene calls are TRBV27 and TRBJ1-2, with D possibly TRBD1 on 5 matching bases. The CDR3 is 14 amino acids. Germline values: CDR1 MNHEY, CDR2 SMNVEV (reference sequence). V was shortened by 2 bases and J by 8 bases, with 15 bases between the two germline ends. CDR3 amino acids: CASSLDSGASGYTF. Here the CDR3 DNA reads TGTGCCAGCAGTTTAGACAGTGGAGCTTCGGGCTACACCTTC.

V and J are TRBV7-8 and TRBJ2-6; D is ambiguous. This CDR3 is built from 15 residues. V was pared by 0 bases and J by 2 bases, with 5 bases between. CDR1 SGHVS and CDR2 FQNEAQ come from the germline V gene. The CDR3 sequence is CASSLAFTGANVLTF. In nucleotides, the CDR3 is TGTGCCAGCAGCTTAGCGTTTACTGGGGCCAACGTCCTGACTTTC.

The rearrangement uses TRBV4-2 and TRBJ2-3, with D maybe TRBD2 (6 bases). From germline, CDR1 is LGHNA and CDR2 YNFKEQ. CDR3 length equals 17 residues. Trimming left V 0 bases short and J 1 base short, with 14 bases between. This chain's CDR3 is CASSQDLASARTDTQYF. For the CDR3, the DNA is TGTGCCAGCAGCCAAGATCTCGCTAGCGCCCGCACAGATACGCAGTATTTT.